This T cell receptor beta chain was captured by sequencing in a study of blood T cell repertoires in COVID-19. Study-level background: Sites in the United States, Italy and Spain provided acute and convalescent COVID-19 samples. Sample material is recorded as cDNA or gDNA derived from T cells, B-cell-depleted T cells, or PBMCs.

While infection was still active, Seattle patients were enrolled and then followed longitudinally. CDR3 size: 14 residues. V lost 5 bases and J 0 bases, leaving 7 bases between the germline ends. CDR1 is LNHDA, CDR2 SQIVND, per germline (reference sequence). TCRdb keeps only in-frame clones here, not all; method: immunoSEQ multiplex PCR. Of roughly 210,000 clones in the sample, around four fifths are singletons; the top ten hold approximately 10%. The sequence was obtained from a woman of 80 years or more with COVID-19, enrolled during active disease. The sample comprised peripheral blood. The J gene is TRBJ2-2, the V gene TRBV19; D ambiguous. In DNA, the CDR3 is TGTGCCAGTAGTGTTTATTCGAACACCGGGGAGCTGTTTTTT. It encodes CASSVYSNTGELFF.